What follows are 26 T cell receptor beta chains derived from one specimen sequenced in a study of cytomegalovirus exposure and HLA in healthy donors. PCR was performed using 60 Vbeta and 13 Jbeta primers. The assay was immunoSEQ multiplex PCR, and TCRdb's table has in-frame clones only and misses some. The profile shows around 99,000 clones, roughly 80% of them singletons. Sequenced input: PBMCs. The receptors here all came from a man aged 25 to 40 in good health and CMV-seronegative.

The V and J genes are TRBV9 and TRBJ2-7; 9 nucleotides agree with TRBD1. V trimming: 4 bases; J trimming: 4 bases; junction bases outside the gene matches: 6. Germline V lookup: CDR1 SGDLS, CDR2 YYNGEE. The CDR3 totals 14 residues. DNA for the CDR3: TGTGCCAGCAGCCCCGGGACAGGGAATTACGAGCAGTACTTC. Its translation is CASSPGTGNYEQYF.

The genes are TRBV27 and TRBJ2-7; perhaps TRBD2 as D (5 bases). Germline assignment: CDR1 MNHEY and CDR2 SMNVEV (reference sequence). This CDR3 contains 13 residues. V lost 6 bases and J 4 bases, leaving 13 bases between the germline ends. In DNA form, the CDR3 reads TGTGCCAGCAGCATAAGGTGGAGGTACGAGCAGTACTTC. Translated: CASSIRWRYEQYF.

The rearrangement uses TRBV11-2 and TRBJ2-3, with D perhaps matching TRBD2 (6 bases). V was shortened by 5 bases and J by 4 bases, with 19 bases between the two germline ends. Germline assignment: CDR1 SGHAT and CDR2 FQNNGV. The CDR3 extends over 16 amino acids. The CDR3 loop reads CASSPIADPGADTQYF. The CDR3 DNA reads as TGTGCCAGCAGCCCTATAGCGGATCCGGGCGCAGATACGCAGTATTTT.

The chain employs TRBV7-2 and TRBJ2-3; D is unclear. V was clipped by 5 bases and J by 5 bases, with 8 bases between them. This CDR3 is 12 amino acids long. Per germline, CDR1 SGHTA and CDR2 FQGNSA. CDR3 bases: TGTGCCAGCAGCACCTACTTAGATACGCAGTATTTT. Its translation is CASSTYLDTQYF.

The rearrangement joins TRBV7-8 to TRBJ2-1, with 7 bases identical to TRBD2. Germline assignment: CDR1 SGHVS and CDR2 FQNEAQ. J was trimmed by 7 bases and V by 8 bases; bases with no gene match: 8. This CDR3 has 13 residues. Written as DNA, the CDR3 is TGTGCCAGCCAGCGGCGGGAGTTGAATGAGCAGTTCTTC. Amino acid sequence: CASQRRELNEQFF.

This clone was counted once. The chain recombines TRBV2 with TRBJ1-1, with TRBD1 as a possible D gene (6 bases). Trimming left V 8 bases short and J 4 bases short, with 14 bases between. The CDR3 is 13 amino acids. Germline values: CDR1 SNHLY, CDR2 FYNNEI. This CDR3 is CASVVARGTEAFF. CDR3 bases: TGTGCCAGCGTCGTCGCCAGGGGCACTGAAGCTTTCTTT.

The rearrangement uses TRBV9 and TRBJ2-2, with TRBD2 matching over 10 bases. Germline V gene lookup returns CDR1 SGDLS and CDR2 YYNGEE. With V trimmed by 3 bases and J by 5 bases, 4 bases remained unmatched. The CDR3 is made up of 15 amino acids. This chain's CDR3 is CASSGETSGTGELFF. The CDR3 nucleotides are TGTGCCAGCAGCGGGGAGACTAGCGGGACCGGGGAGCTGTTTTTT. Using reference TRBV9 and TRBJ2-2 for the parts outside the CDR3, the full variable domain is DSGVTQTPKHLITATGQRVTLRCSPRSGDLSVYWYQQSLDQGLQFLIQYYNGEERAKGNILERFSAQQFPDLHSELNLSSLELGDSALYFCASSGETSGTGELFFGEGSRLTVL.

J is TRBJ2-3 and V is TRBV14, with D tentatively TRBD1 (6 bases). V lost 2 bases, J lost 4 bases, and 10 bases lay in between. The CDR3 contains 14 residues. Germline V gene lookup returns CDR1 SGHDN and CDR2 FVKESK. CDR3 DNA: TGTGCCAGCAGCCAACTACAGGGTGCAGATACGCAGTATTTT. Translated, it gives CASSQLQGADTQYF.

A few counts support this clone. The V gene is TRBV28, the J gene TRBJ2-1; D remains unclear. The germline V gene encodes CDR1 MDHEN and CDR2 SYDVKM. The ends were cut back, 5 bases at V and 7 bases at J, with 15 bases in the middle. There are 14 residues in the CDR3. The DNA of the CDR3 is TGTGCCAGCAGTGCCCGCCGGGTTTTTAATGAGCAGTTCTTC. Its protein is CASSARRVFNEQFF. Supplemented by reference TRBV28 and TRBJ2-1, the full variable domain reads DVKVTQSSRYLVKRTGEKVFLECVQDMDHENMFWYRQDPGLGLRLIYFSYDVKMKEKGDIPEGYSVSREKKERFSLILESASTNQTSMYLCASSARRVFNEQFFGPGTRLTVL.

The rearrangement uses TRBV28 and TRBJ1-5; TRBD1 matches at 8 bases. CDR3 length: 13 residues. Trimming at V came to 5 bases and at J to 7 bases, leaving 4 bases not matched to a gene. CDR1 is MDHEN and CDR2 is SYDVKM in the germline V gene. The CDR3 sequence is CASSGDRRQPQHF. CDR3 DNA sequence: TGTGCCAGCAGTGGGGACAGGAGGCAGCCCCAGCATTTT.

The chain joins TRBV19 to TRBJ1-1, with 7 bases that match TRBD1. Trimming took 3 bases from V and 6 from J; bases not matched to a gene: 7. The CDR3 runs 14 residues. The V gene's germline CDR1 is LNHDA and CDR2 SQIVND (reference sequence). This CDR3 reads CASSIGGGGPEAFF. CDR3 nucleotides: TGTGCCAGTAGTATTGGAGGGGGCGGGCCTGAAGCTTTCTTT.

The chain links TRBV10-3 to TRBJ2-5; the D gene is possibly TRBD1 (5 bases). The germline V and J ends were trimmed by 3 bases and 5 bases, with 13 bases remaining between them. The CDR3 consists of 14 residues. CDR1 is ENHRY, CDR2 SYGVKD, per germline. The chain's CDR3 is CAISDSGISETQYF. CDR3 DNA sequence: TGTGCCATCAGTGACTCAGGGATAAGCGAGACCCAGTACTTC.

This clone appeared a single time. The chain links TRBV9 to TRBJ2-5, with D possibly matching TRBD1 (6 bases). CDR3 length: 14 residues. Looked up from germline, CDR1 is SGDLS and CDR2 is YYNGEE. V was cut by 3 bases and J by 4 bases, with 13 bases left in between. The DNA of the CDR3 is TGTGCCAGCAGCGCCCGGGACACAAGAGAGACCCAGTACTTC. Amino acids: CASSARDTRETQYF.

The chain carries TRBV9 and TRBJ2-7; 9 bases line up with TRBD2. The CDR3 contains 15 residues. The germline CDR1 and CDR2 sequences are SGDLS and YYNGEE. V was pared by 0 bases and J by 6 bases, with 7 bases of the junction left unmatched. CDR3 sequence (DNA): TGTGCCAGCAGCGTAGGTGGTAGCGGGAGTGGCGAGCAGTACTTC. Protein product: CASSVGGSGSGEQYF. Complete variable domain (other parts from reference TRBV9 and TRBJ2-7): DSGVTQTPKHLITATGQRVTLRCSPRSGDLSVYWYQQSLDQGLQFLIQYYNGEERAKGNILERFSAQQFPDLHSELNLSSLELGDSALYFCASSVGGSGSGEQYFGPGTRLTVT.

This clone came up a few times. This chain joins TRBV6-5 and TRBJ1-6; no clear D. Trimming took off 7 bases at V and 8 bases at J, with 12 bases between the two ends. This CDR3 contains 13 residues. The germline V gene encodes CDR1 MNHEY and CDR2 SVGAGI. CDR3 residues: CASNSQVHSPLHF. The CDR3 region has the DNA TGTGCCAGCAACAGCCAGGTGCATTCACCCCTCCACTTT.

This chain connects TRBV4-1 to TRBJ2-5, with a possible D match to TRBD2 (6 bases). Germline assignment: CDR1 MGHRA and CDR2 YSYEKL. V was trimmed by 1 base and J by 4 bases, leaving 16 bases between them. CDR3 length: 16 residues. CDR3 nucleotides: TGCGCCAGCAGCCAAGTGACCGGGACTTTGAGAGAGACCCAGTACTTC. Protein: CASSQVTGTLRETQYF.

In DNA form, the CDR3 reads TGTGCCAGCAGCGTGAACACTGAAGCTTTCTTT. This sequence encodes CASSVNTEAFF. This chain uses TRBV6-6 with TRBJ1-1; D not resolved. Germline V gene lookup returns CDR1 MNHNY and CDR2 SVGAGI (reference sequence). There are 11 residues in the CDR3. The V end was cut by 6 bases, the J end by 0 bases, with 2 bases between.

This clone was counted a single time. This sequence joins TRBV5-1 and TRBJ1-2, with 11 bases fitting TRBD1. V lost 4 bases to trimming and J lost 9 bases; unmatched junction nucleotides: 8. There are 14 residues in the CDR3. CDR1 is SGHRS, CDR2 YFSETQ, per germline. Here the CDR3 DNA reads TGCGCCAGCAGCGTAGGACAGGGGGCCCTCCGCTACACCTTC. Translating it yields CASSVGQGALRYTF. Full variable domain (outside the CDR3, taken from reference TRBV5-1 and TRBJ1-2): KAGVTQTPRYLIKTRGQQVTLSCSPISGHRSVSWYQQTPGQGLQFLFEYFSETQRNKGNFPGRFSGRQFSNSRSEMNVSTLELGDSALYLCASSVGQGALRYTFGSGTRLTVV.

The genes are TRBV27 and TRBJ2-7, with 10 bases aligning to TRBD1. The junction had 6 bases not matched to a gene; V was cut back by 4 bases and J by 6 bases. This CDR3 is 14 amino acids long. CDR1 is MNHEY and CDR2 is SMNVEV in the germline V gene (reference sequence). For the CDR3, the DNA is TGTGCCAGCAGTTCGAGACAGGGGGCGGCCGAGCAGTACTTC. It translates to CASSSRQGAAEQYF.

J is TRBJ2-1 and V is TRBV4-1; D possibly corresponds to TRBD2 (6 bases). The CDR3 is made up of 13 amino acids. The germline V gene encodes CDR1 MGHRA and CDR2 YSYEKL. V lost 1 base and J 10 bases, leaving 11 bases between the germline ends. The CDR3 region is CASSQVIAEEQFF. DNA for the CDR3: TGCGCCAGCAGCCAAGTAATAGCGGAGGAGCAGTTCTTC.

The rearrangement links TRBV13 to TRBJ2-5, with 11 positions matching TRBD1. This CDR3 comprises 15 residues. The ends lost 5 bases at V and 5 bases at J; junction bases unmatched: 7. Looked up from germline, CDR1 is PRHDT and CDR2 is FYEKMQ (reference sequence). The CDR3 DNA reads TGTGCCAGCAGCCGGGACAGGGGGGCTTTGGAGACCCAGTACTTC. Its protein product is CASSRDRGALETQYF.

The V and J genes are TRBV28 and TRBJ2-7; no definite D call. Deletions cut 6 bases from V and 3 bases from J, with 6 bases between. CDR1 is MDHEN, CDR2 SYDVKM, per germline. This CDR3 comprises 11 residues. The CDR3 sequence is CASSPRYEQYF. In DNA form, the CDR3 reads TGTGCCAGCAGCCCTCGCTACGAGCAGTACTTC.

V and J are TRBV7-6 and TRBJ2-1, with D tentatively TRBD2 (5 bases). V was shortened by 2 bases and J by 8 bases, with 13 bases between the two germline ends. The CDR3 covers 14 residues. CDR1 and CDR2 from the germline V gene are SGHVS and FNYEAQ. Here the CDR3 reads CASSLFEGGYEQFF. The DNA of the CDR3 is TGTGCCAGCAGCTTATTCGAGGGTGGCTATGAGCAGTTCTTC. The full variable domain, its missing parts supplied by reference TRBV7-6 and TRBJ2-1, is GAGVSQSPRYKVTKRGQDVALRCDPISGHVSLYWYRQALGQGPEFLTYFNYEAQQDKSGLPNDRFSAERPEGSISTLTIQRTEQRDSAMYRCASSLFEGGYEQFFGPGTRLTVL.

The genes are TRBV7-2 and TRBJ2-4; D possibly corresponds to TRBD2 (6 bases). The CDR3 spans 15 residues. The ends were cut back, 5 bases at V and 0 bases at J, with 11 bases in the middle. The germline V gene encodes CDR1 SGHTA and CDR2 FQGNSA. The CDR3 spells CASSRPGVAKNIQYF. Written as DNA, the CDR3 is TGTGCCAGCAGCCGTCCGGGAGTAGCCAAAAACATTCAGTACTTC.

This chain links TRBV4-1 with TRBJ1-2, with D possibly TRBD1 on 6 matching bases. The CDR3 runs to 13 residues. In germline, CDR1 is MGHRA, CDR2 YSYEKL. V shed 3 bases and J shed 8 bases, with 13 bases lying between them. CDR3 protein: CASSQLGGQGYTF. DNA of the CDR3: TGCGCCAGCAGCCAGCTGGGGGGGCAGGGCTACACCTTC.

The V call is TRBV4-2, the J call TRBJ2-7; D might be TRBD1 (5 bases). The CDR3 sequence is 13 residues long. V shed 5 bases and J shed 2 bases, with 10 bases lying between them. Germline-derived CDR1 and CDR2 are LGHNA and YNFKEQ. CDR3 amino acids: CASSYQGTYEQYF. The DNA for the CDR3 is TGTGCCAGCAGCTACCAGGGTACCTACGAGCAGTACTTC.